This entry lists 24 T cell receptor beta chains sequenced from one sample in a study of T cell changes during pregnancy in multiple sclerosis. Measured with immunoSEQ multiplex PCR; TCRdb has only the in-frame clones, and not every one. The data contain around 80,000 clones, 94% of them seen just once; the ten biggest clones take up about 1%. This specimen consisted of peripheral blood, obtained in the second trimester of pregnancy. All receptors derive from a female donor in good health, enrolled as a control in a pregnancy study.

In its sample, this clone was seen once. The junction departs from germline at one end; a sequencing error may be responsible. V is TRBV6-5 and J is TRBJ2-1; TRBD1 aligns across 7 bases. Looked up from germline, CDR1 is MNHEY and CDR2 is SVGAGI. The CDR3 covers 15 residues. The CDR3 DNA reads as TGTGCCAGCACTTACCAGGGGGATGCGAACAATGAGCAGTTCTTC. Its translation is CASTYQGDANNEQFF.

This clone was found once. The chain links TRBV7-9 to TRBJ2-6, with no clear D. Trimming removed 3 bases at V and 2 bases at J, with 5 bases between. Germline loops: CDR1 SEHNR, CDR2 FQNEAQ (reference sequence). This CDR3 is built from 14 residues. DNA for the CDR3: TGTGCCAGCAGCTTGAGGACTGGGGCCAACGTCCTGACTTTC. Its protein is CASSLRTGANVLTF.

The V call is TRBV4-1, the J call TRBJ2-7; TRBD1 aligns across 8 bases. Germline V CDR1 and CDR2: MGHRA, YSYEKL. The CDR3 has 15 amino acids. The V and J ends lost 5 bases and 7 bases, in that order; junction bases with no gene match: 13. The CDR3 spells CASSVGGQGAQEQYF. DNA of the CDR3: TGCGCCAGCAGCGTAGGAGGGCAGGGGGCACAAGAGCAGTACTTC.

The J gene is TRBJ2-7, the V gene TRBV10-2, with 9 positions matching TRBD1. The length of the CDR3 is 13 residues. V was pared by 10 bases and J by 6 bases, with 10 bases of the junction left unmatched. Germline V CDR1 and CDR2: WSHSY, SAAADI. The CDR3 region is CANPGQGAAEQYF. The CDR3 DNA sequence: TGCGCCAATCCGGGACAGGGTGCTGCCGAGCAGTACTTC.

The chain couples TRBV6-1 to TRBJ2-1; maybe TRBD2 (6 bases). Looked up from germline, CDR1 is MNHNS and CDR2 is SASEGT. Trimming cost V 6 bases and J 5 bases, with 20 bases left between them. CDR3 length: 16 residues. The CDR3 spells CASRERMGLSNNEQFF. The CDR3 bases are TGTGCCAGCAGGGAACGTATGGGACTCTCGAACAATGAGCAGTTCTTC.

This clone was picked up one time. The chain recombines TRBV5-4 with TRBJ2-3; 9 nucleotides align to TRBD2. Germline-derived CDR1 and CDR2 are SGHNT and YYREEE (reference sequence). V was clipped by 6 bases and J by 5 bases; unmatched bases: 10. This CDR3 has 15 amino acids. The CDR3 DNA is TGTGCCAGCAAAGGTAGCGGGAGTTTATTAGATACGCAGTATTTT. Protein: CASKGSGSLLDTQYF.

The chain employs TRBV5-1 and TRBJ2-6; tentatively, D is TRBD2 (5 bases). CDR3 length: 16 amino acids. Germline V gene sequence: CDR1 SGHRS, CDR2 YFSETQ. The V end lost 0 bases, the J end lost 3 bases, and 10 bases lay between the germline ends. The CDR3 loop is CASSLDPGIGANVLTF. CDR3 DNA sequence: TGCGCCAGCAGCTTGGATCCGGGAATTGGGGCCAACGTCCTGACTTTC.

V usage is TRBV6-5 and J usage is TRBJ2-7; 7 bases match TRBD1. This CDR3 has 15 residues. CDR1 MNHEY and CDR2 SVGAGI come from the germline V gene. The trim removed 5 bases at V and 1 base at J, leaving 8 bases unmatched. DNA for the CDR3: TGTGCCAGCAGTAGTATACAGGGGAATTCCTACGAGCAGTACTTC. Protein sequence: CASSSIQGNSYEQYF.

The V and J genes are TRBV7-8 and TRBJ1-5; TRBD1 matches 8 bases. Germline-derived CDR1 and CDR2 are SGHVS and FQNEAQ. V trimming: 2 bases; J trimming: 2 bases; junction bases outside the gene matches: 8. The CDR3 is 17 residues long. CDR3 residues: CASSLPGQGAGNQPQHF. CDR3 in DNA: TGTGCCAGCAGCTTACCGGGGCAGGGGGCAGGCAATCAGCCCCAGCATTTT.

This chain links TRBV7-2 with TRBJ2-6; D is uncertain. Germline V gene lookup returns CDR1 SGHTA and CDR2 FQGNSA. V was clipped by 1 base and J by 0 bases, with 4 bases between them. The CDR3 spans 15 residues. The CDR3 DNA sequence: TGTGCCAGCAGCTTAGTCGTCTCTGGGGCCAACGTCCTGACTTTC. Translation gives CASSLVVSGANVLTF.

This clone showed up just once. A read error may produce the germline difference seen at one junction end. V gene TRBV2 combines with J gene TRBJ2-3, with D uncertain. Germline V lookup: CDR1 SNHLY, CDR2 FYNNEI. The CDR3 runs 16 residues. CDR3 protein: CASSEVTAMIEDTQYF. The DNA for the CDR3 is TGTGCCAGCAGCGAAGTAACAGCCATGATAGAGGATACGCAGTATTTT.

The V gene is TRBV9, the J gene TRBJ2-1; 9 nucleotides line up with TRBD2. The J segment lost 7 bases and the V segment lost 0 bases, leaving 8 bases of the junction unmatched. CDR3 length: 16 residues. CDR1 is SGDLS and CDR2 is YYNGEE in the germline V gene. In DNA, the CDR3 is TGTGCCAGCAGCGTAGGAACTAGCGGGCTCTCGAATGAGCAGTTCTTC. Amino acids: CASSVGTSGLSNEQFF.

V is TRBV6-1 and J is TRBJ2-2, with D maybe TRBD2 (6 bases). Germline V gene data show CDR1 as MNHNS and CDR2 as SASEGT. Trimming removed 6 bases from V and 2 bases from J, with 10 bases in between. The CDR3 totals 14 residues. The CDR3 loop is CASRDYLNTGELFF. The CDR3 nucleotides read TGTGCCAGCAGGGACTACCTCAACACCGGGGAGCTGTTTTTT.

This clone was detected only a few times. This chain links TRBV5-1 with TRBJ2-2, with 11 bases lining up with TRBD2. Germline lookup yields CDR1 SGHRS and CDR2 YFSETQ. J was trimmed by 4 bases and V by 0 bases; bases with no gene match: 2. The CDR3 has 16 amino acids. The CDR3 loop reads CASSLGLAGRTGELFF. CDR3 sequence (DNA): TGCGCCAGCAGCTTGGGACTAGCGGGACGCACCGGGGAGCTGTTTTTT.

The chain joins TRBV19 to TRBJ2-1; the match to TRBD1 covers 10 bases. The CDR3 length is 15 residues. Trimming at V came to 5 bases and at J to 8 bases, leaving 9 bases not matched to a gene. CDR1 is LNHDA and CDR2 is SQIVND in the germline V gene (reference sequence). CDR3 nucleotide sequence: TGTGCCAGTAGTCGTCCGGGACAGGGGACCCATGAGCAGTTCTTC. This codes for CASSRPGQGTHEQFF.

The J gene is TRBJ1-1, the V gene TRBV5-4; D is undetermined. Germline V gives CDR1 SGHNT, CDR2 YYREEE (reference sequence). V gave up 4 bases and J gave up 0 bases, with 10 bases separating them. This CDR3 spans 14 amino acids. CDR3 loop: CASSENSMNTEAFF. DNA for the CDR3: TGTGCCAGCAGCGAAAACAGCATGAACACTGAAGCTTTCTTT.

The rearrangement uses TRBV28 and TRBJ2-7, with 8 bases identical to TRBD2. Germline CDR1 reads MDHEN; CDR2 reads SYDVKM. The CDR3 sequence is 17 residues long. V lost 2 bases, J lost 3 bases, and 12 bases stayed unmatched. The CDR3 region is CASSLLSGGAAYYEQYF. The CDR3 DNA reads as TGTGCCAGCAGTTTACTGTCGGGGGGGGCGGCTTACTACGAGCAGTACTTC.

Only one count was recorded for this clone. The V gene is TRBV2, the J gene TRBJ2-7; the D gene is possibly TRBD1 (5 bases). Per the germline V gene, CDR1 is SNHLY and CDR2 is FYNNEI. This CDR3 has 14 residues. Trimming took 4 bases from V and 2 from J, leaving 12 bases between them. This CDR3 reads CASSVGLGAYEQYF. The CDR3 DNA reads TGTGCCAGCAGTGTGGGTCTAGGGGCCTACGAGCAGTACTTC.

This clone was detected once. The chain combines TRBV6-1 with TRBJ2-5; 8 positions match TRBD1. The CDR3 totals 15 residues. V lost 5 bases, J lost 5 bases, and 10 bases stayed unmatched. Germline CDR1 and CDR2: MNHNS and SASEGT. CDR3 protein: CASSRGQGSSETQYF. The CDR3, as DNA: TGTGCCAGCAGTCGTGGACAGGGATCCTCGGAGACCCAGTACTTC.

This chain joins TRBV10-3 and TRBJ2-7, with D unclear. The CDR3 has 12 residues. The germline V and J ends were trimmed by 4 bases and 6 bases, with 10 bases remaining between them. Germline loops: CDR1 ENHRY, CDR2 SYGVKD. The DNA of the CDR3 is TGTGCCATCAGTGCCACCGGTGGCGAGCAGTACTTC. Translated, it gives CAISATGGEQYF.

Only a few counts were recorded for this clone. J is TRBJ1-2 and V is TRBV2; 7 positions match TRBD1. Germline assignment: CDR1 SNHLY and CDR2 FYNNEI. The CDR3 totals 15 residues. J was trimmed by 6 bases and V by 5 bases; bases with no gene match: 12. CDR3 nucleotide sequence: TGTGCCAGCAGTCCCCTAGGGACAGAAAATCATGGCTACACCTTC. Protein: CASSPLGTENHGYTF.

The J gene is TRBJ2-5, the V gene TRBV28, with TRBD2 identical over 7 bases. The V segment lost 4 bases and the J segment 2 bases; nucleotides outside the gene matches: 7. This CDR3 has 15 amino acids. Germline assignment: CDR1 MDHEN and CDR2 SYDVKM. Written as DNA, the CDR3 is TGTGCCAGCAGTTCTGGGGCTAGCGGACAAGAGACCCAGTACTTC. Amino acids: CASSSGASGQETQYF.

CDR3 sequence (DNA): TGTGCCAGCAGCCGACCGGGACAGGGGGCAGCCGGGGAGCTGTTTTTT. This codes for CASSRPGQGAAGELFF. This rearrangement joins TRBV5-8 to TRBJ2-2; 12 bases match TRBD1. CDR1 and CDR2 (germline): SGHTS, YDEGEE. This CDR3 is built from 16 residues. Trimming took 4 bases from V and 6 from J; bases not matched to a gene: 7.

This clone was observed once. The CDR3 region is CATSRGRDREAFF. The CDR3 DNA is TGTGCCACCAGCAGAGGCCGGGACAGGGAAGCTTTCTTT. This chain connects TRBV15 to TRBJ1-1; 8 bases line up with TRBD1. CDR1 is LNHNV and CDR2 is YYDKDF in the germline V gene (reference sequence). The CDR3 runs 13 residues. The junction had 3 bases not matched to a gene; V was cut back by 1 base and J by 8 bases.